The 14 T cell receptor beta chains presented below share a single source sample, sequenced in a study of shared clonotypes between healthy human individuals. Generated by immunoSEQ multiplex PCR, the TCRdb table keeps only in-frame clones and is missing some. The sample includes roughly 2.5 million clones, around nine tenths of them seen just once. Sequences were obtained from naive CD4+ T cells sorted from blood. Stated subset: CD45RA+ positively selected. The origin of the receptors is a man between 18 and 29 years old in good health.

This chain joins TRBV18 and TRBJ2-1; D is possibly TRBD2 (6 bases). Germline CDR1 is KGHSH and CDR2 is LQKENI. V was trimmed by 6 bases and J by 2 bases, leaving 20 bases between them. The CDR3 runs 17 residues. The CDR3 here is CASSPSIPGVAYNEQFF. The CDR3 nucleotides are TGTGCCAGCTCCCCTTCAATTCCGGGAGTAGCCTACAATGAGCAGTTCTTC.

J is TRBJ2-2 and V is TRBV2, with a tentative D call TRBD1 (5 bases). Germline V lookup: CDR1 SNHLY, CDR2 FYNNEI. There are 16 residues in the CDR3. Deletions cut 6 bases from V and 4 bases from J, with 18 bases between. For the CDR3, the DNA is TGTGCCAGCAGGGATTATTTCAGGGTTTTCACCGGGGAGCTGTTTTTT. Translation: CASRDYFRVFTGELFF.

V gene TRBV4-3 combines with J gene TRBJ2-5; D remains unclear. There are 15 residues in the CDR3. V gave up 0 bases and J gave up 5 bases, with 13 bases separating them. Germline loops: CDR1 LGHNA, CDR2 YSLEER. As DNA, the CDR3 is TGCGCCAGCAGCCAAGAACTACATGCTCTCGAGACCCAGTACTTC. This encodes CASSQELHALETQYF.

This clone was counted once. V and J are TRBV2 and TRBJ2-7; D assignment may be TRBD1 or TRBD2 (5 bases each). Trimming stripped 3 bases from V and 4 bases from J, with 13 bases between. The CDR3 covers 14 residues. CDR1 is SNHLY and CDR2 is FYNNEI in the germline V gene. The chain's CDR3 is CASSDPPGLYEQYF. Written as DNA, the CDR3 is TGTGCCAGCAGTGATCCTCCGGGGCTGTACGAGCAGTACTTC.

V and J are TRBV28 and TRBJ1-3; D remains unclear. Trimming took off 6 bases at V and 0 bases at J, with 9 bases between the two ends. In germline, CDR1 is MDHEN, CDR2 SYDVKM. The CDR3 has 14 amino acids. CDR3 DNA sequence: TGTGCCAGCAGGGAACGGAGCTCTGGAAACACCATATATTTT. As protein: CASRERSSGNTIYF.

The chain carries TRBV9 and TRBJ2-4, with 7 bases lining up with TRBD1. The CDR3 consists of 15 residues. V dropped 1 base and J dropped 3; count of bases not matched to a gene: 4. Germline V gene data show CDR1 as SGDLS and CDR2 as YYNGEE. The CDR3 DNA follows: TGTGCCAGCAGCGTATCAACAGGGGTCAAAAACATTCAGTACTTC. Its protein product is CASSVSTGVKNIQYF.

The chain uses TRBV7-2 and TRBJ1-5; TRBD1 agrees at 8 bases. The CDR3 spans 13 residues. V lost 1 base to trimming and J lost 10 bases; unmatched junction nucleotides: 3. Germline CDR1 reads SGHTA; CDR2 reads FQGNSA. In nucleotides, the CDR3 is TGTGCCAGCAGCTTAGTTGGACAGGGCCCCCAGCATTTT. Translation: CASSLVGQGPQHF. Drawing the rest from reference TRBV7-2 and TRBJ1-5, the complete variable domain is GAGVSQSPSNKVTEKGKDVELRCDPISGHTALYWYRQSLGQGLEFLIYFQGNSAPDKSGLPSDRFSAERTGGSVSTLTIQRTQQEDSAVYLCASSLVGQGPQHFGDGTRLSIL.

This clone was recorded only once. The genes are TRBV5-1 and TRBJ1-3, with 8 bases fitting TRBD1. The CDR3 sequence is 15 residues long. Germline lookup yields CDR1 SGHRS and CDR2 YFSETQ. V lost 4 bases and J lost 2; bases outside the gene matches: 5. CDR3 amino acids: CASSPSTGAGNTIYF. The CDR3 nucleotides read TGCGCCAGCAGCCCTTCGACAGGGGCTGGAAACACCATATATTTT.

This rearrangement joins TRBV6-1 to TRBJ1-6; 10 positions match TRBD1. CDR1 and CDR2 from the germline V gene are MNHNS and SASEGT. The CDR3 consists of 15 residues. The J segment lost 11 bases and the V segment lost 6 bases, leaving 10 bases of the junction unmatched. CDR3 nucleotides: TGTGCCAGCAGCGTGACCGGGACAGGGGATACACCCCTCCACTTT. Protein product: CASSVTGTGDTPLHF.

Details on this clone: Since no conserved phenylalanine or tryptophan closes the CDR3, a read error is the likely cause. The chain uses TRBV6-6 and TRBJ1-1; tentative D call: TRBD1 (6 bases). The CDR3 totals 12 residues. Germline V gene lookup returns CDR1 MNHNY and CDR2 SVGAGI (reference sequence). The CDR3 is CAGRTEFTEAFL. The CDR3, as DNA: TGTGCTGGGAGGACAGAGTTCACTGAAGCTTTCCTT.

The V gene is TRBV28, the J gene TRBJ1-5, with D hard to call. V was trimmed by 5 bases and J by 5 bases, leaving 10 bases between them. CDR3 length: 13 residues. The germline V gene has CDR1 MDHEN and CDR2 SYDVKM. DNA of the CDR3: TGTGCCAGCAGTCAAGGAGGATATCAGCCCCAGCATTTT. This encodes CASSQGGYQPQHF.

In this sample, this clone turned up a few times. Other DNA variants within this sample encode the same CDR3. The rearrangement links TRBV30 to TRBJ1-1; D is possibly TRBD1 (5 bases). V dropped 2 bases and J dropped 0 bases, with 7 bases sitting between them. The CDR3 length is 13 residues. The germline V gene has CDR1 GTSNPN and CDR2 SVGIG (reference sequence). The DNA of the CDR3 is TGTGCCTGGAGTCGGGGGGTGAACACTGAAGCTTTCTTT. Protein sequence: CAWSRGVNTEAFF.

The chain combines TRBV5-4 with TRBJ2-5, with D possibly being TRBD1 or TRBD2 (5 bases each). The V and J ends lost 5 bases and 1 base respectively, with 18 bases between them. CDR1 SGHNT and CDR2 YYREEE come from the germline V gene (reference sequence). CDR3 size: 16 residues. CDR3 sequence: CASSGGGHLAQETQYF. The CDR3, as DNA: TGTGCCAGCAGTGGGGGTGGCCACCTGGCCCAAGAGACCCAGTACTTC. Full variable domain (rest looked up from reference TRBV5-4 and TRBJ2-5): ETGVTQSPTHLIKTRGQQVTLRCSSQSGHNTVSWYQQALGQGPQFIFQYYREEENGRGNFPPRFSGLQFPNYSSELNVNALELDDSALYLCASSGGGHLAQETQYFGPGTRLLVL.

About this clone itself: The sample holds other DNA sequences that translate to the same CDR3. The rearrangement uses TRBV5-1 and TRBJ1-6, with D uncertain. The V gene's germline CDR1 is SGHRS and CDR2 YFSETQ. V lost 0 bases to trimming and J lost 6 bases, with 4 bases between them. CDR3 length equals 13 residues. The CDR3 bases are TGCGCCAGCAGCTTGGATAGTAATTCACCCCTCCACTTT. Its translation: CASSLDSNSPLHF.